The 7 T cell receptor beta chains listed next were all sequenced from one sample in a study of T cell responses to AZD1222 COVID-19 vaccine. TCRdb keeps only in-frame clones here, not all; method: immunoSEQ multiplex PCR. The table lists some 150,000 clones, around 84% of them singletons, with about 4.9% in the top ten. Sample: peripheral blood, taken 28 days after the second AZD1222 dose. All receptors come from an adult who received the AZD1222 COVID-19 vaccine.

CDR3: CASSEALVMNTEAFF. CDR3 sequence (DNA): TGTGCCAGCAGTGAAGCGCTGGTAATGAACACTGAAGCTTTCTTT. The chain employs TRBV2 and TRBJ1-1, with D uncertain. V dropped 0 bases and J dropped 0 bases, with 8 bases sitting between them. Per germline, CDR1 SNHLY and CDR2 FYNNEI. This CDR3 contains 15 residues.

The rearrangement links TRBV2 to TRBJ1-2; D gene uncertain. The CDR3 runs to 11 residues. Germline V gene lookup returns CDR1 SNHLY and CDR2 FYNNEI. The V end lost 7 bases, the J end lost 8 bases, and 11 bases lay between the germline ends. The CDR3 region is CASTVAQGYTF. CDR3 DNA sequence: TGTGCCAGCACGGTCGCTCAAGGCTACACCTTC.

The V gene is TRBV7-9, the J gene TRBJ1-2; 7 nucleotides line up with TRBD1. This CDR3 spans 17 amino acids. Germline CDR1 is SEHNR and CDR2 is FQNEAQ (reference sequence). The V segment lost 1 base and the J segment 1 base; nucleotides outside the gene matches: 9. CDR3 loop: CASSLVVRDRVNYGYTF. CDR3 DNA sequence: TGTGCCAGCAGCTTAGTTGTAAGGGACAGAGTTAACTATGGCTACACCTTC.

The rearrangement joins TRBV19 to TRBJ1-5; 9 nucleotides align to TRBD1. Germline V gene lookup returns CDR1 LNHDA and CDR2 SQIVND (reference sequence). Trimming at V came to 3 bases and at J to 6 bases, leaving 6 bases not matched to a gene. The CDR3 loop spans 15 amino acids. The CDR3 nucleotides read TGTGCCAGTAGTATGGGCATGGGACAGGGTCAGCCCCAGCATTTT. This sequence encodes CASSMGMGQGQPQHF.

This rearrangement joins TRBV5-1 to TRBJ1-4; D not resolved. Germline V gene sequence: CDR1 SGHRS, CDR2 YFSETQ. Trimming left V 4 bases short and J 0 bases short, with 13 bases between. The CDR3 extends over 16 amino acids. In nucleotides, the CDR3 is TGCGCCAGCAGCATTTTCGAGGTGGCAACTAATGAAAAACTGTTTTTT. Amino acid sequence: CASSIFEVATNEKLFF. The full variable domain, with the rest looked up from reference TRBV5-1 and TRBJ1-4, is KAGVTQTPRYLIKTRGQQVTLSCSPISGHRSVSWYQQTPGQGLQFLFEYFSETQRNKGNFPGRFSGRQFSNSRSEMNVSTLELGDSALYLCASSIFEVATNEKLFFGSGTQLSVL.

The chain couples TRBV14 to TRBJ1-5; the D is unclear. V lost 0 bases and J lost 9, with 9 bases in between. The CDR3 contains 13 residues. Germline values: CDR1 SGHDN, CDR2 FVKESK. This chain's CDR3 is CASSQDEAMPQHF. The DNA for the CDR3 is TGTGCCAGCAGCCAAGACGAGGCCATGCCCCAGCATTTT.

The chain is built from TRBV12-5 and TRBJ1-3; TRBD1 matches 11 bases. The CDR3 spans 17 residues. Per germline, CDR1 LGHNT and CDR2 FRNRAP. V was clipped by 1 base and J by 7 bases; unmatched bases: 9. CDR3 sequence: CASGLATTGQGANTIYF. The CDR3 DNA is TGTGCTAGTGGTTTGGCAACAACTGGACAGGGGGCCAACACCATATATTTT.